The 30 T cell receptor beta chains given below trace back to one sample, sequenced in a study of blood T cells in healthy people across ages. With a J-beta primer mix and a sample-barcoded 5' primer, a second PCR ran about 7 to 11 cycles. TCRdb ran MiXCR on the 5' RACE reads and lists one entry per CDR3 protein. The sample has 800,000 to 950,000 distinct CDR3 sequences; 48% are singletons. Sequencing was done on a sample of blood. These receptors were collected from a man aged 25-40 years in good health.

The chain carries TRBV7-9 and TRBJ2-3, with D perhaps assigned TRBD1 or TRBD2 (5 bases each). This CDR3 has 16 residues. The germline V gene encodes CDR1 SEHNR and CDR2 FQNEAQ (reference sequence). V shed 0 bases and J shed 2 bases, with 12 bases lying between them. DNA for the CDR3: TGTGCCAGCAGCTTAGCGGGGACGGATGCCACAGATACGCAGTATTTT. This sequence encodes CASSLAGTDATDTQYF.

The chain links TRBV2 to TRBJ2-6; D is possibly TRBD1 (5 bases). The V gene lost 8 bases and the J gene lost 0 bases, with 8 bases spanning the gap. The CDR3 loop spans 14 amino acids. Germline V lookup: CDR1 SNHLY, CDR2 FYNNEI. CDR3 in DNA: TGTGCCAGCCAGGGCTCCTCTGGGGCCAACGTCCTGACTTTC. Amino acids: CASQGSSGANVLTF.

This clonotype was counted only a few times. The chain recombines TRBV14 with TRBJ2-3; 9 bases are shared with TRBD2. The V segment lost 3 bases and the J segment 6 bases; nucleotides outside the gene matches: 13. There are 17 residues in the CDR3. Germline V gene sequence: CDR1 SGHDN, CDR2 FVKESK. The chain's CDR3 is CASSQGLTSGPIDTQYF. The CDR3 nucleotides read TGTGCCAGCAGCCAGGGCCTGACTAGCGGCCCCATTGATACGCAGTATTTT.

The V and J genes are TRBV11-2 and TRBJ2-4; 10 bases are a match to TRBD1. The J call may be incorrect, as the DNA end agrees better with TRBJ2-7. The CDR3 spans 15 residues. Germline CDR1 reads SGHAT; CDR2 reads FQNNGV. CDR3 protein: CASSPGQGYIYEQYF. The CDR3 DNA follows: TGTGCCAGCAGCCCGGGACAGGGGTACATTTACGAGCAGTACTTC.

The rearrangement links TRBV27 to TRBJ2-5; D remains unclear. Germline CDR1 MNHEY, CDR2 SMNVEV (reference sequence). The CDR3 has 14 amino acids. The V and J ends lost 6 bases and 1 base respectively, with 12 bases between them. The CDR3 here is CASSPLDLQETQYF. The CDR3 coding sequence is TGTGCCAGCAGCCCCCTCGACCTCCAAGAGACCCAGTACTTC.

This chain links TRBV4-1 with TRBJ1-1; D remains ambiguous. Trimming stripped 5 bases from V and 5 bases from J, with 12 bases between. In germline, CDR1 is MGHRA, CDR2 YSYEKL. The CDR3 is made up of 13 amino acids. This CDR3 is CASSENAGTEAFF. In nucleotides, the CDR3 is TGCGCCAGCAGCGAAAACGCGGGTACTGAAGCTTTCTTT.

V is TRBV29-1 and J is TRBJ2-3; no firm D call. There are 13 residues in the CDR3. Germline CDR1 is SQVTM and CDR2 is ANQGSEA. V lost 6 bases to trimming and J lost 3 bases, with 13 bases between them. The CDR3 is CSVGPRLTDTQYF. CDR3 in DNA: TGCAGCGTGGGCCCCCGGTTGACAGATACGCAGTATTTT.

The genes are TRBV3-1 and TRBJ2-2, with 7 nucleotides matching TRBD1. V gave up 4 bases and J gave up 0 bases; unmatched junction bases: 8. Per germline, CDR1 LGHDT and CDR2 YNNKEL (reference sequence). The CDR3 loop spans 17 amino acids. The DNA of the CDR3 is TGTGCCAGCAGCCTAGGACTGGGACAGTCGAACACCGGGGAGCTGTTTTTT. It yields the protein CASSLGLGQSNTGELFF.

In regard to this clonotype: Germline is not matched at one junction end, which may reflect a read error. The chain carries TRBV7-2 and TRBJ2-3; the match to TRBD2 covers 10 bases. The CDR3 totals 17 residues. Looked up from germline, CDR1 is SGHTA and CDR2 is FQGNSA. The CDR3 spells CASSLSTSGDDTDAQYF. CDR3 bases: TGTGCCAGCAGCTTGAGCACTAGCGGGGATGACACAGATGCGCAGTATTTT.

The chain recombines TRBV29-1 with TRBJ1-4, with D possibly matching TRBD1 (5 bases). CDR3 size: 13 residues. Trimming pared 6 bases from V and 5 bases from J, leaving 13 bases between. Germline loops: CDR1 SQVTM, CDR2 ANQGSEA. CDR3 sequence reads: CSVDGQGNEKLFF. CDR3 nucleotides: TGCAGCGTCGATGGGCAGGGCAATGAAAAACTGTTTTTT.

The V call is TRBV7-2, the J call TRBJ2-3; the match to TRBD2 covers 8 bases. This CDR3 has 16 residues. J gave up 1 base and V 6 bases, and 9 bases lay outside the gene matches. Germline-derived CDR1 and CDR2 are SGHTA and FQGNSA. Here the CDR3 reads CASRPAGTSGTDTQYF. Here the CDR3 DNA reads TGTGCCAGCAGACCAGCCGGGACTAGTGGCACAGATACGCAGTATTTT.

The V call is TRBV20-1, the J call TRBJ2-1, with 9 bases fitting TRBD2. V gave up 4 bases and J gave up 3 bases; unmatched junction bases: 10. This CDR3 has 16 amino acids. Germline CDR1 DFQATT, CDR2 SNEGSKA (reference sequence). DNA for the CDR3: TGCAGTGCTAAAGACGGGATGACTAGCGGCTACAATGAGCAGTTCTTC. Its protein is CSAKDGMTSGYNEQFF.

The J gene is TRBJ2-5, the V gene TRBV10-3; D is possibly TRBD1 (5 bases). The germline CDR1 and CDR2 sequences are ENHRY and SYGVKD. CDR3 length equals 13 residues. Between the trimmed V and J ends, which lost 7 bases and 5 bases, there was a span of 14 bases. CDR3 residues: CAITRTPEETQYF. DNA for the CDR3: TGTGCCATCACCCGGACACCGGAGGAGACCCAGTACTTC.

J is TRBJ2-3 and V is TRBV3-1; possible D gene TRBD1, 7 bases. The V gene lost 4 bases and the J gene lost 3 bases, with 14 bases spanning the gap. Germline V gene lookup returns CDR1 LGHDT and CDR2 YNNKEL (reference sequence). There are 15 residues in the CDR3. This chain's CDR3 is CASSPRGTVTDTQYF. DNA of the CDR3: TGTGCCAGCAGCCCACGCGGGACAGTTACAGATACGCAGTATTTT.

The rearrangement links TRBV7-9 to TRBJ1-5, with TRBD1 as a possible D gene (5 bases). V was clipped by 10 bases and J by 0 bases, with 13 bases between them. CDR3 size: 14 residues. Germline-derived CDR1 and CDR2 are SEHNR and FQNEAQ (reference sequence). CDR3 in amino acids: CAIAGGNSNQPQHF. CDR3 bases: TGTGCCATCGCGGGGGGGAATAGCAATCAGCCCCAGCATTTT.

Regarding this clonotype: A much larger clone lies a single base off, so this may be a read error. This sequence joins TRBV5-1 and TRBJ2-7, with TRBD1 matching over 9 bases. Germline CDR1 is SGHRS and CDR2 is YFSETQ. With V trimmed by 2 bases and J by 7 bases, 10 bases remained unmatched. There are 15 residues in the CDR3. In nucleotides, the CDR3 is TGCGCCAGCAGCTTCCTACAGGGGGCTGATAATGAGCAGTACTTC. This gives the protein CASSFLQGADNEQYF.

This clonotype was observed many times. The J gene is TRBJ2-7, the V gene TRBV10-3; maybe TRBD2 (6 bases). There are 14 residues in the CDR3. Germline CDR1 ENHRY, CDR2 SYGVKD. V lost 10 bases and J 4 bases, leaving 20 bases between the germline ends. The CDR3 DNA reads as TGTGCCAGTTCCCCCGGGACTGGGAATTACGAGCAGTACTTC. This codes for CASSPGTGNYEQYF.

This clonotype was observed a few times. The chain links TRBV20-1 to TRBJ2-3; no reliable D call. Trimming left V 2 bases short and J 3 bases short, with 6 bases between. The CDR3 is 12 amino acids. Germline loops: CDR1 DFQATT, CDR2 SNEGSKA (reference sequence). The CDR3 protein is CSARPITDTQYF. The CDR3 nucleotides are TGCAGTGCTAGACCGATAACAGATACGCAGTATTTT.

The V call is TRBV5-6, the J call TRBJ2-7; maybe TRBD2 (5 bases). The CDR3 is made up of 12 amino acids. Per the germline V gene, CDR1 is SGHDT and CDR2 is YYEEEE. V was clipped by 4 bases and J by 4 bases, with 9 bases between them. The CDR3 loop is CASSDGIYEQYF. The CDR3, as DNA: TGTGCCAGCAGCGACGGGATTTACGAGCAGTACTTC.

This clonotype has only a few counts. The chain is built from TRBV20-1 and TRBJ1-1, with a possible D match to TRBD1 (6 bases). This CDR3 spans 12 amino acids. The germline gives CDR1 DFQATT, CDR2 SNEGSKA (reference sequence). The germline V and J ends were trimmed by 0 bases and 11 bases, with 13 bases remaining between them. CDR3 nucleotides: TGCAGTGCTAGAGATCAGGGGATAAACGCTTTCTTT. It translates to CSARDQGINAFF.

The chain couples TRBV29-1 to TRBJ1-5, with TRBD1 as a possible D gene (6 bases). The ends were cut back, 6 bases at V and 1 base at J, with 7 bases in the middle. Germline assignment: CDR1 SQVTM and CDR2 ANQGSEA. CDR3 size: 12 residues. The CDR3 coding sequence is TGCAGCGTAGGGGGGAGCAATCAGCCCCAGCATTTT. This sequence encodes CSVGGSNQPQHF.

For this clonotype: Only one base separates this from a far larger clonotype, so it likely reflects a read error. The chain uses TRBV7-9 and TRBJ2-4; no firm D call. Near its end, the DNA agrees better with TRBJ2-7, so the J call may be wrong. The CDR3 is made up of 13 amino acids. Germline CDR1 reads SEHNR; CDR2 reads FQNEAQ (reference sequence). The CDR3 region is CASSPSGSHEQYF. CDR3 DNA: TGTGCCAGCAGCCCTAGTGGCAGCCACGAGCAGTACTTC.

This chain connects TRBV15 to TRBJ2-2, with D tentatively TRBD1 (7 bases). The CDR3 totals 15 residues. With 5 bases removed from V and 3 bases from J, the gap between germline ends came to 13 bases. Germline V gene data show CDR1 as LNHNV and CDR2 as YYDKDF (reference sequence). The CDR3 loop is CATSPGGSDTGELFF. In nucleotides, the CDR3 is TGTGCCACCAGCCCAGGGGGGTCTGACACCGGGGAGCTGTTTTTT.

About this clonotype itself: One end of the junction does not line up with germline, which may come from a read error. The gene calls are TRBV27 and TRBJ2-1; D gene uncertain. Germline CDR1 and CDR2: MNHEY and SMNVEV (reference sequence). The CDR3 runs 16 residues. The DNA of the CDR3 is TGTGCCGGCAGTTTAAACAGTTGGGCAGAGAGGAATGAGCAGTTCTTC. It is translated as CAGSLNSWAERNEQFF.

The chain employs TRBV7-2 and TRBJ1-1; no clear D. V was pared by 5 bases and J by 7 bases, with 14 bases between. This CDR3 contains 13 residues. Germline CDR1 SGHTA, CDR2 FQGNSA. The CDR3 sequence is CASSPGAVSEAFF. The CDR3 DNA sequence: TGTGCCAGCAGCCCCGGCGCCGTTAGTGAAGCTTTCTTT.

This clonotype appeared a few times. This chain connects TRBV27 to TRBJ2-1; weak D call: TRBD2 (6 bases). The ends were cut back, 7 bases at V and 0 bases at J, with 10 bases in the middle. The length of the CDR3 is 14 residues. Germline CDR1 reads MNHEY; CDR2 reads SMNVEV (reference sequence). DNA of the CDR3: TGTGCCAGCACGGCGGGGAGCTCCTACAATGAGCAGTTCTTC. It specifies CASTAGSSYNEQFF.

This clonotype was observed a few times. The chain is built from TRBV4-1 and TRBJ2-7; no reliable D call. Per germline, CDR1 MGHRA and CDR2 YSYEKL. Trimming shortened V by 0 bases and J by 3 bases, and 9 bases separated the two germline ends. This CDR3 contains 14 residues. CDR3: CASSQEDRNYEQYF. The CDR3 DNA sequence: TGCGCCAGCAGCCAAGAGGACCGTAACTACGAGCAGTACTTC.

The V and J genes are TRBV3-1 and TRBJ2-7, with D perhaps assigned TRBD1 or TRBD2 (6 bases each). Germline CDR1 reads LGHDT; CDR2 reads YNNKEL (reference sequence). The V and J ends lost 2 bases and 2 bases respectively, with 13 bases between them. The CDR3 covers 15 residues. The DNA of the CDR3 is TGTGCCAGCAGCCAACCGGGGGCGAAAACCTACGAGCAGTACTTC. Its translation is CASSQPGAKTYEQYF.

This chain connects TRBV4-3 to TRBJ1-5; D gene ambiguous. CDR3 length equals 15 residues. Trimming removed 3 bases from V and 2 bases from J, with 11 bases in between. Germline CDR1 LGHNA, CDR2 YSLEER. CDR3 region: CASSQEREGNQPQHF. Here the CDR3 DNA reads TGCGCCAGCAGCCAGGAAAGGGAGGGCAATCAGCCCCAGCATTTT.

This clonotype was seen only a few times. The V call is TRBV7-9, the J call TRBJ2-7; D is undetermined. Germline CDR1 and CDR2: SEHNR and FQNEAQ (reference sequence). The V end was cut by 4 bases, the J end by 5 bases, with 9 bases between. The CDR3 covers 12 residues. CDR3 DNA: TGTGCCAGCAGCTCAATCCCCCACGAGCAGTACTTC. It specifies CASSSIPHEQYF.